A selection of T cell receptor beta chains follows, all from one sample in a study of spatial heterogeneity in lung cancer. From the 5' RACE reads, TCRdb called clonotypes with MiXCR, one entry per CDR3 protein. The sample lists about 1,400 distinct CDR3 sequences, around 7% occurring once. The sample in question was lung tumor tissue, obtained at surgery. The origin of the receptors is a female donor with early-stage non-small cell lung cancer. Each CDR3 is given with its conserved first and last residue. D genes are given only for firm matches. Each size is once, few or many counts, or a class when the clone is expanded.

TGTGCCAGCAGCTTAGTCGACCCTAGCGGGAGGCCCAGAAATGAGCAGTTCTTC | CASSLVDPSGRPRNEQFF | TRBD2 | medium-sized | TRBJ2-1 | TRBV7-9
TGTGCCAGCACCCCCGGCTTATCATACAATGAGCAGTTCTTC | CASTPGLSYNEQFF | . | medium-sized | TRBJ2-1 | TRBV7-2
TGTGCCAGCAGACCACGCTCCGAAGAGACCCAGTACTTC | CASRPRSEETQYF | . | many | TRBJ2-5 | TRBV7-2
TGCGCCAGCAGCCCGACCCCGACGGCGGGTGACTACAATGAGCAGTTCTTC | CASSPTPTAGDYNEQFF | . | large | TRBJ2-1 | TRBV5-1
TGTGCCAGCAGCTTAGGCGCTAGCGGGAGGGTCGAGACCCAGTACTTC | CASSLGASGRVETQYF | TRBD2 | many | TRBJ2-5 | TRBV11-1
TGCGCCAGCAGCCCGGACACAGGGGGCGCGGCAGATACGCAGTATTTT | CASSPDTGGAADTQYF | TRBD1 | large | TRBJ2-3 | TRBV4-3
TGTGCCAGCAGCTTACTCGGGACCTCCGGGGAGCTGTTTTTT | CASSLLGTSGELFF | . | large | TRBJ2-2 | TRBV7-2
TGTGCCAGCAGCTTAGCGCCGGGTACAGCCCGAGGAGACACTGAAGCTTTCTTT | CASSLAPGTARGDTEAFF | . | medium-sized | TRBJ1-1 | TRBV7-6
TGCAGTGCTAGAGACCGGACTACCGGGAAAGACACCGGGGAGCTGTTTTTT | CSARDRTTGKDTGELFF | . | large | TRBJ2-2 | TRBV20-1
TGTGCCAGCAGTCCAGGTAGCGGGGATACGCAGTATTTT | CASSPGSGDTQYF | TRBD2 | medium-sized | TRBJ2-3 | TRBV12-3/TRBV12-4
TGTGCCAGCAGTTACTCTAGGAGGGGTGAGAACACTGAAGCTTTCTTT | CASSYSRRGENTEAFF | . | medium-sized | TRBJ1-1 | TRBV6-5
TGTGCCAGCAGCTCGGGACTAGCGGGAGTCACCGGGGAGCTGTTTTTT | CASSSGLAGVTGELFF | TRBD2 | medium-sized | TRBJ2-2 | TRBV5-4
TGTGCCAGCAGTCAGGTCGCACCGGGACAGGCTAAAAACATTCAGTACTTC | CASSQVAPGQAKNIQYF | TRBD1 | large | TRBJ2-4 | TRBV28
TGTGCCAGCAGTTACGATTACCAGAATAATGAGCAGTTCTTC | CASSYDYQNNEQFF | . | medium-sized | TRBJ2-1 | TRBV6-6
TGTGCCGCGTTCCGACAGGAAGAGACCCAGTACTTC | CAAFRQEETQYF | . | medium-sized | TRBJ2-5 | TRBV6-5
TGCAGTGCTCGCTTTGGGAGTAACTATGGCTACACCTTC | CSARFGSNYGYTF | . | large | TRBJ1-2 | TRBV20-1
TGTGCCAGCAGCAATAATGATCCCGGTTTGACCCAGTACTTC | CASSNNDPGLTQYF | . | large | TRBJ2-5 | TRBV21-1
TGCGCCAGCAGCTTGAATGCAAACTATGGCTACACCTTC | CASSLNANYGYTF | . | medium-sized | TRBJ1-2 | TRBV5-1
TGTGCCAGCAGCTTGGGCGGCGGCGGGCAAAACACCGGGGAGCTGTTTTTT | CASSLGGGGQNTGELFF | . | large | TRBJ2-2 | TRBV5-4
TGTGCCAGCAGCCCCGGCGGAAGTTGGGAAAGGGATGAGACCCAGTACTTC | CASSPGGSWERDETQYF | . | medium-sized | TRBJ2-5 | TRBV7-9
TGTGCCAGCAGTTTCTCGGGGGTGCTAACAGATACGCAGTATTTT | CASSFSGVLTDTQYF | . | medium-sized | TRBJ2-3 | TRBV12-3/TRBV12-4
TGTGCCAGCAGCTGGGGTTTTGGGGAGACCCAGTACTTC | CASSWGFGETQYF | . | many | TRBJ2-5 | TRBV7-8
TGTGCCAGCACCAAACGGGCTAGTCTCTCTGGGGCCAACGTCCTGACTTTC | CASTKRASLSGANVLTF | . | large | TRBJ2-6 | TRBV6-5
TGCAGTGCTAGAGATTTGGGACAGGGGGCACAAGCTTTCTTT | CSARDLGQGAQAFF | TRBD1 | medium-sized | TRBJ1-1 | TRBV20-1
TGTGCCAGCAAATGGGCCAGCCGGACCGGGGAGCTGTTTTTT | CASKWASRTGELFF | . | medium-sized | TRBJ2-2 | TRBV28
TGCAGCGTTGGTTTGGGGACCCGCACAGATACGCAGTATTTT | CSVGLGTRTDTQYF | . | medium-sized | TRBJ2-3 | TRBV29-1
TGCGCCAGCAGCTGGTCCGGGACTAGGAACACCGGGGAGCTGTTTTTT | CASSWSGTRNTGELFF | TRBD2 | large | TRBJ2-2 | TRBV5-1
TGTGCCAGCAGTTTAGGTGGGTGGACAGACAATCAGCCCCAGCATTTT | CASSLGGWTDNQPQHF | . | medium-sized | TRBJ1-5 | TRBV28
TGTGCCACCAGTGCTACTACAGGGGTGGGGAATGAGCAGTTCTTC | CATSATTGVGNEQFF | TRBD1 | few | TRBJ2-1 | TRBV6-6
TGTGCCAGCAGTTTGGTTGGCACCGGGGAGCTGTTTTTT | CASSLVGTGELFF | . | medium-sized | TRBJ2-2 | TRBV28
TGTGCCAGCAGTTACTTTGCGGGGCACTACCAAGAGACCCAGTACTTC | CASSYFAGHYQETQYF | . | large | TRBJ2-5 | TRBV6-5
TGTGCCAGCATGCCGTCGGGCATTAGGAACTATGGCTACACCTTC | CASMPSGIRNYGYTF | . | medium-sized | TRBJ1-2 | TRBV2
TGTGCCAGCAGGGGACAGCCCGGGACTAGCGGGAGTTACGAGCAGTACTTC | CASRGQPGTSGSYEQYF | TRBD2 | many | TRBJ2-7 | TRBV6-1
TGTGCCAGCAGCCTTCGGAGCTCTGGAAACACCATATATTTT | CASSLRSSGNTIYF | . | medium-sized | TRBJ1-3 | TRBV3-1
TGTGCCAGCAGCCTTCGGGACTTCCAAGAGACCCAGTACTTC | CASSLRDFQETQYF | . | medium-sized | TRBJ2-5 | TRBV14
TGTGCCAGCAATTTTAGGGGCCTGAGGGGTGAGCCCCAGCATTTT | CASNFRGLRGEPQHF | . | large | TRBJ1-5 | TRBV6-6
TGCAGTGCTAGCCCGAGCGGGGGTGGCGCGGATACGCAGTATTTT | CSASPSGGGADTQYF | TRBD2 | many | TRBJ2-3 | TRBV20-1
TGTGCCAGCAGCTTAACTAGCGGGAGATCCTACGAGCAGTACTTC | CASSLTSGRSYEQYF | TRBD2 | medium-sized | TRBJ2-7 | TRBV13
TGTGCCAGCAGCCCCGGGACCCTGGACCCCTACGAGCAGTACTTC | CASSPGTLDPYEQYF | . | large | TRBJ2-7 | TRBV11-1
TGCGCCAGCAGCCTTGCCACGCAGGGGATGGGCACCGGGGAGCTGTTTTTT | CASSLATQGMGTGELFF | . | medium-sized | TRBJ2-2 | TRBV4-3
TGTGCCAGCAGCTTGGGGGGAGCGGGGGCCCTTCAAGAGACCCAGTACTTC | CASSLGGAGALQETQYF | TRBD2 | large | TRBJ2-5 | TRBV5-4